This entry features one T cell receptor beta chain sequence. The repertoire was sequenced with immunoSEQ multiplex PCR; TCRdb's copy has only in-frame clones and lacks some. Among tens of thousands of clones listed, around 90% were seen once. The data belong to a study of T cell changes during pregnancy in multiple sclerosis. The CDR3 sequence is 15 residues long. Trimming left V 4 bases short and J 1 base short, with 11 bases between. Per germline, CDR1 SGHNT and CDR2 YYREEE (reference sequence). The chain couples TRBV5-4 to TRBJ2-2, with D possibly matching TRBD1 (6 bases). Sequences were derived from CD4+ T cells from peripheral blood mononuclear cells, sampled before pregnancy. The clonotype originates from a female donor with multiple sclerosis, enrolled in a pregnancy study. The chain's CDR3 is CASSPGTQNTGELFF. The CDR3 DNA sequence: TGTGCCAGCAGCCCCGGGACACAGAACACCGGGGAGCTGTTTTTT.